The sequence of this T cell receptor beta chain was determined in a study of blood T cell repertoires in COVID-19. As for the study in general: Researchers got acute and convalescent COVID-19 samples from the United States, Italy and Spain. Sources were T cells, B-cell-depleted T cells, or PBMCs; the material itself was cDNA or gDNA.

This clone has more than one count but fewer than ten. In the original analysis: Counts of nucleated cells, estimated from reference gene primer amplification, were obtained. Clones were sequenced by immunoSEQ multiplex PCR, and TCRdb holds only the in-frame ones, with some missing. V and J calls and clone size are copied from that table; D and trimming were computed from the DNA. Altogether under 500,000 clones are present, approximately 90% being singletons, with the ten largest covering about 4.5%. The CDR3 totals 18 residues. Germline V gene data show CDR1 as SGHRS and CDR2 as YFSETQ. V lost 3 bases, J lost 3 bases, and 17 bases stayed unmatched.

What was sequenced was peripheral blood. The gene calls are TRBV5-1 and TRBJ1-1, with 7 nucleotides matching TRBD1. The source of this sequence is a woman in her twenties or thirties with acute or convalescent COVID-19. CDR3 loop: CASSWDTGVYEGDTEAFF. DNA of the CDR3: TGCGCCAGCAGCTGGGATACAGGGGTATACGAGGGAGACACTGAAGCTTTCTTT.